Shown below are 5 T cell receptor beta chains from a single sample sequenced in a study of shared clonotypes between healthy human individuals. Some clones are missing from TCRdb's copy, which holds only in-frame ones; the method was immunoSEQ multiplex PCR. The sample shows roughly 1.5 million clones, roughly 98% of them seen only once. Material for sequencing was naive CD4+ T cells sorted from blood. Subset denoted: CD45RA+ positively selected. The source is a man aged 25-40 years in good health.

The chain joins TRBV19 to TRBJ2-7, with TRBD1 matching 11 bases. This CDR3 spans 12 amino acids. The V segment lost 6 bases and the J segment 7 bases; nucleotides outside the gene matches: 2. Germline values: CDR1 LNHDA, CDR2 SQIVND (reference sequence). The chain's CDR3 is CASSRDRGEQYF. CDR3 DNA sequence: TGTGCCAGTAGCCGGGACAGGGGGGAGCAGTACTTC. The variable domain in full, completed from reference TRBV19 and TRBJ2-7, reads DGGITQSPKYLFRKEGQNVTLSCEQNLNHDAMYWYRQDPGQGLRLIYYSQIVNDFQKGDIAEGYSVSREKKESFPLTVTSAQKNPTAFYLCASSRDRGEQYFGPGTRLTVT.

This chain connects TRBV30 to TRBJ2-7; no clear D. This CDR3 region has 11 residues. Per the germline V gene, CDR1 is GTSNPN and CDR2 is SVGIG (reference sequence). V was trimmed by 4 bases and J by 8 bases, leaving 12 bases between them. CDR3 DNA: TGTGCCTGGATTTCCATGAGGCAGCAGTACTTC. Translation gives CAWISMRQQYF.

This rearrangement joins TRBV27 to TRBJ2-6; D gene uncertain. Germline V gene sequence: CDR1 MNHEY, CDR2 SMNVEV (reference sequence). The CDR3 is 16 amino acids. Trimming took 0 bases from V and 3 from J, leaving 9 bases between them. CDR3 nucleotides: TGTGCCAGCAGTTTATCGGACGCTAGTGGGGCCAACGTCCTGACTTTC. This codes for CASSLSDASGANVLTF.

V and J are TRBV6-1 and TRBJ2-1; no definite D call. Per the germline V gene, CDR1 is MNHNS and CDR2 is SASEGT. The CDR3 length is 11 residues. Trimming took off 7 bases at V and 8 bases at J, with 9 bases between the two ends. Written as DNA, the CDR3 is TGTGCCAGCACCAGGTCCGATGAGCAGTTCTTC. Translated: CASTRSDEQFF.

This rearrangement joins TRBV11-2 to TRBJ1-2; 8 bases fit TRBD1. Per germline, CDR1 SGHAT and CDR2 FQNNGV. The CDR3 is 13 amino acids. Germline trimming cut 5 bases from V and 4 bases from J; bases unmatched to any gene: 3. The CDR3 DNA reads as TGTGCCAGCAGCGACACAGGGGGCTATGGCTACACCTTC. Translation gives CASSDTGGYGYTF. Based on the CDR3 plus reference TRBV11-2 and TRBJ1-2, the full variable domain is EAGVAQSPRYKIIEKRQSVAFWCNPISGHATLYWYQQILGQGPKLLIQFQNNGVVDDSQLPKDRFSAERLKGVDSTLKIQPAKLEDSAVYLCASSDTGGYGYTFGSGTRLTVV.